The 20 T cell receptor beta chains below come from one sample, sequenced in a study of cytomegalovirus exposure and HLA in healthy donors. PCR employed 60 Vbeta and 13 Jbeta primers. TCRdb's copy holds only in-frame clones and misses some; the assay was immunoSEQ multiplex PCR. The sample carries around 93,000 clones, 82% recorded once. The sequenced material came from PBMCs. The receptor source for this set is a middle-aged man in good health and CMV-seronegative.

This rearrangement joins TRBV28 to TRBJ1-5; D may be TRBD1 (6 bases). The CDR3 runs to 14 residues. The germline V gene has CDR1 MDHEN and CDR2 SYDVKM. The V end lost 7 bases, the J end lost 2 bases, and 12 bases lay between the germline ends. The CDR3 region is CASTAAGGNQPQHF. CDR3 DNA: TGTGCCAGCACTGCGGCAGGGGGCAATCAGCCCCAGCATTTT.

The chain recombines TRBV27 with TRBJ2-7; 8 nucleotides agree with TRBD1. CDR3 size: 14 residues. Germline CDR1 is MNHEY and CDR2 is SMNVEV (reference sequence). J lost 3 bases, V lost 5 bases, and 6 bases had no gene match. CDR3 residues: CASSPGQGFYEQYF. DNA for the CDR3: TGTGCCAGCAGTCCCGGACAGGGCTTCTACGAGCAGTACTTC.

The chain joins TRBV18 to TRBJ2-3; a weak D match, TRBD2 (6 bases). Trimming removed 2 bases at V and 7 bases at J, with 13 bases between. Germline CDR1 is KGHSH and CDR2 is LQKENI. There are 14 residues in the CDR3. The CDR3 is CASSPRTSTYTQYF. The CDR3 DNA is TGTGCCAGCTCACCAAGAACTAGCACGTATACGCAGTATTTT. Full variable domain (rest looked up from reference TRBV18 and TRBJ2-3): NAGVMQNPRHLVRRRGQEARLRCSPMKGHSHVYWYRQLPEEGLKFMVYLQKENIIDESGMPKERFSAEFPKEGPSILRIQQVVRGDSAAYFCASSPRTSTYTQYFGPGTRLTVL.

The chain is built from TRBV9 and TRBJ1-2, with 10 bases aligning to TRBD1. CDR3 length: 15 residues. V dropped 4 bases and J dropped 7; count of bases not matched to a gene: 10. The germline V gene encodes CDR1 SGDLS and CDR2 YYNGEE. The CDR3 loop reads CASSQGTGEVSGYTF. The CDR3, as DNA: TGTGCCAGCAGCCAGGGGACAGGGGAAGTAAGTGGCTACACCTTC.

This clone showed up just once. This chain connects TRBV7-6 to TRBJ2-3; 11 bases line up with TRBD2. CDR1 SGHVS and CDR2 FNYEAQ come from the germline V gene. V shed 5 bases and J 0 bases; nucleotides not matched to a gene: 7. The CDR3 has 17 residues. The CDR3 region is CASSPLTSGRSTDTQYF. CDR3 bases: TGTGCCAGCAGCCCACTCACTAGCGGGAGAAGCACAGATACGCAGTATTTT.

The gene calls are TRBV5-1 and TRBJ2-1; weak D call: TRBD2 (6 bases). The V end was cut by 0 bases, the J end by 9 bases, with 13 bases between. CDR3 length: 14 amino acids. Germline values: CDR1 SGHRS, CDR2 YFSETQ. The CDR3: CASSLVPGAGEQFF. CDR3 DNA sequence: TGCGCCAGCAGCTTGGTTCCGGGAGCGGGTGAGCAGTTCTTC.

The chain has TRBV11-2 and TRBJ2-7, with 12 positions matching TRBD1. With 2 bases clipped from V and 7 bases from J, the junction kept 6 bases outside the gene matches. CDR1 and CDR2 (germline): SGHAT, FQNNGV. This CDR3 has 15 amino acids. The CDR3 DNA follows: TGTGCCAGCAGCTTACCGGGACAGGGGGCGTGGGAGCAGTACTTC. Its translation: CASSLPGQGAWEQYF.

This sequence joins TRBV6-1 and TRBJ2-7; D ambiguous. The CDR3 spans 13 residues. V lost 6 bases to trimming and J lost 5 bases, with 14 bases between them. From germline, CDR1 is MNHNS and CDR2 SASEGT. CDR3 DNA: TGTGCCAGCAGGCAATCACGGGTTCACGAGCAGTACTTC. This encodes CASRQSRVHEQYF.

There are a few counts of this clone. The rearrangement uses TRBV4-3 and TRBJ1-4, with D possibly being TRBD1 (6 bases). Germline CDR1 LGHNA, CDR2 YSLEER. Between the trimmed V and J ends, which lost 4 bases and 7 bases, there was a span of 19 bases. The CDR3 totals 16 residues. CDR3 DNA sequence: TGCGCCAGCAGCCCGCGCTCAGGGGTTTTTGGTGAAAAACTGTTTTTT. It is translated as CASSPRSGVFGEKLFF.

The rearrangement links TRBV28 to TRBJ2-1, with 7 bases aligning to TRBD2. V trimming: 5 bases; J trimming: 6 bases; junction bases outside the gene matches: 10. The CDR3 totals 15 residues. Germline V CDR1 and CDR2: MDHEN, SYDVKM. CDR3 sequence: CASSIPLPGGNEQFF. The CDR3 DNA follows: TGTGCCAGCAGTATCCCATTACCGGGGGGCAATGAGCAGTTCTTC.

The chain has TRBV2 and TRBJ2-3; 12 nucleotides align to TRBD1. CDR1 and CDR2 from the germline V gene are SNHLY and FYNNEI. This CDR3 has 17 amino acids. Trimming at V came to 6 bases and at J to 2 bases, leaving 9 bases not matched to a gene. The CDR3: CASRGPGQGAITDTQYF. CDR3 coding DNA: TGTGCCAGCAGAGGACCGGGACAGGGGGCTATCACAGATACGCAGTATTTT.

The V and J genes are TRBV25-1 and TRBJ2-1, with a weak D call TRBD1 (6 bases). CDR3 size: 15 residues. In germline, CDR1 is MGHDK, CDR2 SYGVNS. V lost 3 bases and J 6 bases, leaving 15 bases between the germline ends. DNA of the CDR3: TGTGCCAGCAGTGATTCTGGACAGCCTAGCAATGAGCAGTTCTTC. It yields the protein CASSDSGQPSNEQFF.

The chain joins TRBV18 to TRBJ1-1, with a weak D call TRBD1 (5 bases). Trimming pared 5 bases from V and 2 bases from J, leaving 15 bases between. This CDR3 spans 15 amino acids. CDR1 and CDR2 from the germline V gene are KGHSH and LQKENI. The CDR3 region has the DNA TGTGCCAGCTCAAACCAACCAGGGATTAACACTGAAGCTTTCTTT. Its translation: CASSNQPGINTEAFF.

This clone was picked up one time. The genes are TRBV6-1 and TRBJ2-2; 7 bases line up with TRBD1. Trimming cost V 6 bases and J 0 bases; bases outside gene matches: 4. Germline CDR1 MNHNS, CDR2 SASEGT. The CDR3 spans 15 residues. CDR3 sequence (DNA): TGTGCCAGCAGCTCCGGGACAGCGAACACCGGGGAGCTGTTTTTT. It yields the protein CASSSGTANTGELFF.

This sequence joins TRBV28 and TRBJ2-4, with a possible D match to TRBD1 (5 bases). Trimming left V 5 bases short and J 8 bases short, with 13 bases between. Looked up from germline, CDR1 is MDHEN and CDR2 is SYDVKM. This CDR3 is 13 amino acids long. The CDR3 DNA reads TGTGCCAGCAGTCCCCCAGGGTCGGACATTCAGTACTTC. This gives the protein CASSPPGSDIQYF.

A few counts support this clone. The CDR3 DNA follows: TGCGCCAGCAGCTTGGAGGGCAGGGTCCCCACTGAAGCTTTCTTT. Residues: CASSLEGRVPTEAFF. This rearrangement joins TRBV5-1 to TRBJ1-1; a weak D match, TRBD1 (5 bases). Germline values: CDR1 SGHRS, CDR2 YFSETQ. There are 15 residues in the CDR3. Between the trimmed V and J ends, which lost 0 bases and 4 bases, there was a span of 13 bases. The full variable domain, with the rest looked up from reference TRBV5-1 and TRBJ1-1, is KAGVTQTPRYLIKTRGQQVTLSCSPISGHRSVSWYQQTPGQGLQFLFEYFSETQRNKGNFPGRFSGRQFSNSRSEMNVSTLELGDSALYLCASSLEGRVPTEAFFGQGTRLTVV.

CDR3 nucleotide sequence: TGCGCCAGCAGACGGAGCGGGGACGGAGGCTACGAGCAGTACTTC. This translates into CASRRSGDGGYEQYF. The rearrangement uses TRBV4-1 and TRBJ2-7, with TRBD2 matching 7 bases. Germline CDR1 MGHRA, CDR2 YSYEKL. The J segment lost 3 bases and the V segment lost 6 bases, leaving 11 bases of the junction unmatched. The CDR3 is 15 amino acids.

In its sample, this clone was seen a few times. V usage is TRBV28 and J usage is TRBJ1-3; a weak D match, TRBD1 (6 bases). V gave up 4 bases and J gave up 4 bases, with 20 bases separating them. Germline values: CDR1 MDHEN, CDR2 SYDVKM. CDR3 length: 17 residues. CDR3 in DNA: TGTGCCAGCAGTTCACTCTTTGGACAGAGTACAGGAAACACCATATATTTT. Amino acids: CASSSLFGQSTGNTIYF.

The CDR3 sequence is CATSRDRDNYEQYF. The DNA of the CDR3 is TGTGCCACCAGCAGAGATCGGGACAACTACGAGCAGTACTTC. This chain links TRBV15 with TRBJ2-7, with a possible D match to TRBD1 (6 bases). This CDR3 has 14 residues. CDR1 is LNHNV and CDR2 is YYDKDF in the germline V gene (reference sequence). V was shortened by 0 bases and J by 3 bases, with 9 bases between the two germline ends.

The CDR3 coding sequence is TGCGCCAGCAGCCACGAGATGGGGCAAGCGGGGGGAAATGAGCAGTTCTTC. Its translation: CASSHEMGQAGGNEQFF. This chain uses TRBV4-1 with TRBJ2-1; TRBD2 aligns across 9 bases. The trim removed 3 bases at V and 7 bases at J, leaving 13 bases unmatched. CDR3 length: 17 amino acids. CDR1 is MGHRA and CDR2 is YSYEKL in the germline V gene.